The subject of this entry is one T cell receptor (beta chain). No cognate antigen has been identified for it. No per-base quality is available; no much larger clone lies one base away. Whole blood was collected in K2EDTA tubes by collaborating institutions according to the institutions' own protocols. For TCRbeta analysis, collaborators shipped samples as frozen whole blood, isolated PBMCs, or DNA extracted from either of those sample types. TCRbeta CDR3 regions were amplified from genomic DNA using the immunoSEQ Assay, a bias-controlled multiplex PCR. Processing in the source paper ran as follows. The number of nucleated cells in each sample was estimated by amplification of reference gene primers within the assay. To quantify the absolute abundance of each unique TCRbeta CDR3 rearrangement, sequence reads were collapsed and filtered. For each sample, productive Simpson clonality was calculated as the square root of Simpson's diversity index across productive rearrangements. TCRdb obtained this table from immuneACCESS and retained in-frame rearrangements with V and J assigned. These tables miss some clones; where compared with another copy, unresolved V genes account for less than half of the shortfall, and the remainder is unexplained. D and trimming were read from the DNA, whereas the V and J calls and clone size are those reported in that table. Across this sample there are 90,000 to 140,000 clones, with roughly 79% seen only once. The ten largest clones capture 8% to 10% of the sample.

The junction carries 13 bases between V and J, which are trimmed by 6 bases and 5 bases respectively. The germline V gene sets CDR1 to SGHTA and CDR2 to FQGNSA. The CDR3 sequence holds 13 residues, the cysteine and phenylalanine included. Only CDR3 DNA remains: 39 bases, in frame from the first base. These data are taken from a study of blood T cell repertoires in COVID-19 (dated by TCRdb to 2018 to 2021). Turning to the overall study: Samples from collaborators originated in the United States, Italy and Spain and spanned both the acute and convalescent phases of COVID-19. The material from the prospective study consisted of cDNA or gDNA derived from T cells, B-cell-depleted T cells, or PBMCs. Deeply sampled blood TCRbeta repertoires from subjects exposed to, actively infected with, or recovered from COVID-19 were included in the dataset. The repertoires were released in a freely available public database intended as a resource for research on the immune response to SARS-CoV-2. The samples were drawn from the first 160 participants of the ongoing ImmuneRACE study and from 1,254 subjects provided by 6 global collaborators. A de-identified subject ID, COVID-19 status, age in years and sex were almost always included in the sample metadata. Where HLA class I and class II types were available, the types were taken from metadata supplied by the sample provider, not from assay-based typing.

What the research found in general, with its limitations: How much clinical and demographic metadata was included differed by source and by participant, and the metadata was provided uncurated.

This chain is built from TRBV7-2 and TRBJ2-5; matching of 5 bases hints at TRBD2 as the D gene. The sequence was collected from a woman in her sixties or seventies with acute or convalescent COVID-19. The sample taken for sequencing was peripheral blood. The CDR3 here reads CASSISGGETQYF. The sequenced DNA: TGTGCCAGCAGTATCTCTGGCGGGGAGACCCAGTACTTC.